The 10 T cell receptor beta chains in this list originate from one sample, sequenced in a study of cytomegalovirus exposure and HLA in healthy donors. Researchers ran the PCR with 60 Vbeta and 13 Jbeta primers. Here immunoSEQ multiplex PCR was the method, and the copy in TCRdb shows in-frame clones only, minus some. Counted here are 150,000 to 200,000 clones, nearly 80% occurring once; the ten biggest clones make up roughly 13%. The sequencing sample was made of PBMCs. The receptor source for this set is a man in his forties or fifties in good health and CMV-seropositive.

This chain joins TRBV9 and TRBJ1-3; D is unclear. Trimming pared 0 bases from V and 0 bases from J, leaving 19 bases between. Germline CDR1 is SGDLS and CDR2 is YYNGEE. There are 19 residues in the CDR3. CDR3: CASSVAVTVAPFSGNTIYF. The CDR3 DNA reads TGTGCCAGCAGCGTAGCTGTAACAGTTGCACCCTTCTCTGGAAACACCATATATTTT.

This chain connects TRBV6-5 to TRBJ1-4; no clear D gene. Trimming pared 0 bases from V and 10 bases from J, leaving 12 bases between. Looked up from germline, CDR1 is MNHEY and CDR2 is SVGAGI. The CDR3 extends over 14 amino acids. Here the CDR3 reads CASSYSRETLKLFF. CDR3 bases: TGTGCCAGCAGTTACTCGAGGGAAACCTTAAAACTGTTTTTT.

Here the CDR3 reads CASSFSQGTTEAFF. In DNA, the CDR3 is TGTGCCAGCAGTTTCTCCCAGGGCACCACTGAAGCTTTCTTT. The J gene is TRBJ1-1, the V gene TRBV27, with TRBD1 as a possible D gene (5 bases). With 3 bases removed from V and 4 bases from J, the gap between germline ends came to 12 bases. CDR1 is MNHEY and CDR2 is SMNVEV in the germline V gene (reference sequence). This CDR3 comprises 14 residues.

This clone has only a few counts. V and J are TRBV19 and TRBJ1-1; D call uncertain. This CDR3 has 15 amino acids. Germline V gene data show CDR1 as LNHDA and CDR2 as SQIVND (reference sequence). V was shortened by 6 bases and J by 1 base, with 15 bases between the two germline ends. CDR3 loop: CASSHPGGANTEAFF. CDR3 nucleotides: TGTGCCAGTAGCCACCCCGGCGGAGCGAACACTGAAGCTTTCTTT.

This clone was observed a single time. The rearrangement links TRBV5-1 to TRBJ1-1, with D perhaps TRBD1 (5 bases). CDR1 and CDR2 from the germline V gene are SGHRS and YFSETQ. This CDR3 is built from 15 residues. Trimming shortened V by 0 bases and J by 5 bases, and 14 bases separated the two germline ends. The CDR3 DNA follows: TGCGCCAGCAGCTTGGAACGTAGGGGTGATACTGAAGCTTTCTTT. Translated: CASSLERRGDTEAFF. The full variable domain, in which reference TRBV5-1 and TRBJ1-1 provide the parts outside the CDR3, is KAGVTQTPRYLIKTRGQQVTLSCSPISGHRSVSWYQQTPGQGLQFLFEYFSETQRNKGNFPGRFSGRQFSNSRSEMNVSTLELGDSALYLCASSLERRGDTEAFFGQGTRLTVV.

This clone was detected a few times. The rearrangement joins TRBV18 to TRBJ1-5; a weak D match, TRBD1 (6 bases). This CDR3 is built from 15 residues. The germline V and J ends were trimmed by 6 bases and 4 bases, with 16 bases remaining between them. Germline V gives CDR1 KGHSH, CDR2 LQKENI. In DNA form, the CDR3 reads TGTGCCAGCTCCCAAGAGACGACAGGTAATCAGCCCCAGCATTTT. The encoded protein is CASSQETTGNQPQHF. The entire variable domain, with the rest obtained from reference TRBV18 and TRBJ1-5, is as follows: NAGVMQNPRHLVRRRGQEARLRCSPMKGHSHVYWYRQLPEEGLKFMVYLQKENIIDESGMPKERFSAEFPKEGPSILRIQQVVRGDSAAYFCASSQETTGNQPQHFGDGTRLSIL.

The chain joins TRBV2 to TRBJ1-5; possibly TRBD1 for D (6 bases). V was pared by 6 bases and J by 6 bases, with 18 bases between. Germline CDR1 is SNHLY and CDR2 is FYNNEI. CDR3 length equals 15 residues. The CDR3 loop reads CASRPRGGIGQPQHF. In DNA form, the CDR3 reads TGTGCCAGCAGGCCACGGGGGGGCATAGGTCAGCCCCAGCATTTT.

This clone was counted a single time. The rearrangement uses TRBV7-8 and TRBJ2-7; D may be TRBD1 (6 bases). V lost 1 base, J lost 6 bases, and 19 bases lay in between. Per the germline V gene, CDR1 is SGHVS and CDR2 is FQNEAQ. The CDR3 runs to 16 residues. The chain's CDR3 is CASSLVGSGDRREQYF. The CDR3 DNA follows: TGTGCCAGCAGCTTAGTGGGGTCAGGGGATAGGCGCGAGCAGTACTTC.

This clone was detected only once. The chain carries TRBV10-3 and TRBJ2-5, with D perhaps matching TRBD1 (5 bases). CDR1 and CDR2 from the germline V gene are ENHRY and SYGVKD. The CDR3 extends over 11 amino acids. The V end lost 10 bases, the J end lost 3 bases, and 9 bases lay between the germline ends. Here the CDR3 reads CATSREETQYF. For the CDR3, the DNA is TGTGCCACCTCCAGGGAAGAGACCCAGTACTTC.

This clone has a handful of counts. This chain uses TRBV15 with TRBJ1-2, with a possible D match to TRBD1 (6 bases). Per germline, CDR1 LNHNV and CDR2 YYDKDF (reference sequence). Trimming cost V 5 bases and J 6 bases, with 16 bases left between them. This CDR3 is 14 amino acids long. The CDR3 bases are TGTGCCACCAGCGGAGGACAGACTAGTCATGGCTACACCTTC. It specifies CATSGGQTSHGYTF.